This TCR beta chain emerged from a study of T cells after yellow fever vaccination. Study-level information: Low-cell-number fractions were prepared with SMART-Seq v4 Ultra Low Input.

The 5'RACE template-switching step produced TCR cDNA and added a universal primer site and UMIs. A single record per CDR3 protein comes from TCRdb applying MiXCR to the 5' RACE reads. The sample contains a few hundred thousand distinct CDR3 sequences, around 3.9% of which appear only once. This clonotype was observed a handful of times. The CDR3 consists of 14 residues. Trimming left V 4 bases short and J 3 bases short, with 10 bases between. Sequenced here: PBMCs, sampled 5 days after the yellow fever booster vaccination. The V gene is TRBV12-3 or TRBV12-4, the J gene TRBJ1-5; unclear D gene. The source of this sequence is a man aged 18 to 29 who received the YFV17D yellow fever vaccine. The CDR3: CASSWGGINQPQHF. CDR3 in DNA: TGTGCCAGCAGTTGGGGAGGAATCAATCAGCCCCAGCATTTT.